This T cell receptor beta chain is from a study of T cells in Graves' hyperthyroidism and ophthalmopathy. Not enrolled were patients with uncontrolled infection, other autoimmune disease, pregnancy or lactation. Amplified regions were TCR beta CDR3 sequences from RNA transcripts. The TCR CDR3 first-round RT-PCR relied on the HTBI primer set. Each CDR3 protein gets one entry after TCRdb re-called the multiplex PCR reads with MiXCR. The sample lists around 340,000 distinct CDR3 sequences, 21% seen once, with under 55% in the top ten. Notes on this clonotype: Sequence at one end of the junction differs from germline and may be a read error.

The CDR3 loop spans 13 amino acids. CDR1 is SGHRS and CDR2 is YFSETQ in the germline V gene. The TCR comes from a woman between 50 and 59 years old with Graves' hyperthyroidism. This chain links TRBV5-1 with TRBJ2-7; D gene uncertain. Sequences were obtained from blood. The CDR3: CASSLDVAYERYF. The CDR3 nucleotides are TGCGCCAGCAGCTTGGACGTAGCCTACGAGCGGTACTTC. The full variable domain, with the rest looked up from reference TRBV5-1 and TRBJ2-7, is KAGVTQTPRYLIKTRGQQVTLSCSPISGHRSVSWYQQTPGQGLQFLFEYFSETQRNKGNFPGRFSGRQFSNSRSEMNVSTLELGDSALYLCASSLDVAYERYFGPGTRLTVT.